Listed below are T cell receptor beta chains from one sample, sequenced in a study of identifying expanded T cells in peripheral blood. The protocol was immunoSEQ multiplex PCR, while the TCRdb copy is restricted to in-frame clones and leaves out a portion. Of tens of thousands of clones in the sample, roughly 86% were seen once. The source material was blood. These receptors all stem from a person aged 18-69 years in good health. Both conserved end residues are part of each CDR3.

v_gene: TRBV7-9; CDR3aa: CASSLADTQYF
v_gene: TRBV7-2; CDR3aa: CASSFQETQYF
v_gene: TRBV4-3; CDR3aa: CASNTSPWADTQYF
v_gene: TRBV11-1; CDR3aa: CASSRSPGQVQETQYF
v_gene: TRBV9; CDR3aa: CASSGDREDEKLFF
v_gene: TRBV6-5; CDR3aa: CASSPGQNNSPLHF
v_gene: TRBV7-3; CDR3aa: CASSWGAAGSAEAFF
v_gene: TRBV4-1; CDR3aa: CASSQDQNQPQHF
v_gene: TRBV10-3; CDR3aa: CAISPSGTQETQYF
v_gene: TRBV19; CDR3aa: CASSDRDFYGYTF
v_gene: TRBV19; CDR3aa: CASKIGLAAQETQYF
v_gene: TRBV7-2; CDR3aa: CASSLWDFFNEQFF
v_gene: TRBV19; CDR3aa: CASRDSKGFGNQPQHF
v_gene: TRBV7-9; CDR3aa: CASSLGGTGGSYEQYF
v_gene: TRBV7-2; CDR3aa: CASRDAGANVLTF
v_gene: TRBV6-7; CDR3aa: CASSSTSGMQETQYF
v_gene: TRBV5-8; CDR3aa: CASSFGGASNQPQHF
v_gene: TRBV14; CDR3aa: CASSRTGTSVYEQYF
v_gene: TRBV7-9; CDR3aa: CASSLALAGVNEQFF
v_gene: TRBV28; CDR3aa: CASSPIIPSGETQYF
v_gene: TRBV27; CDR3aa: CASSSPPHNEQFF
v_gene: TRBV2; CDR3aa: CASRYREGNYGYTF
v_gene: TRBV19; CDR3aa: CASSMAGQVDNEQFF
v_gene: TRBV30; CDR3aa: CAWSDREGGIQYF
v_gene: TRBV7-9; CDR3aa: CASSSLGGSSYNEQFF
v_gene: TRBV30; CDR3aa: CACGTGGNQPQHF
v_gene: TRBV7-2; CDR3aa: CASSLASSGQGQYEQYF
v_gene: TRBV7-2; CDR3aa: CASSLVQGRTGELFF
v_gene: TRBV9; CDR3aa: CASSVGASSSYNEQFF
v_gene: TRBV7-2; CDR3aa: CASSPGTAGVSPLHF
v_gene: TRBV6-1; CDR3aa: CASRSTSGRQETQYF
v_gene: TRBV15; CDR3aa: CATEGSGAGNTQYF
v_gene: TRBV29-1; CDR3aa: CSVLEGPGANVLTF
v_gene: TRBV5-1; CDR3aa: CASSFDISGANVLTF
v_gene: TRBV7-8; CDR3aa: CASSLATLQRGLEPNEQFF
v_gene: TRBV6-5; CDR3aa: CASGIRSGNQPQHF
v_gene: TRBV23-1; CDR3aa: CASSQSSGKRETQYF
v_gene: TRBV4-1; CDR3aa: CASTPGLAGFNEQFF
v_gene: TRBV29-1; CDR3aa: CSGRTSGSPQTEQFF
v_gene: TRBV20-1; CDR3aa: CSARTGETQYF
v_gene: TRBV30; CDR3aa: CAWSVGRGHDEQYF
v_gene: TRBV29-1; CDR3aa: CSVFTDTQYF
v_gene: TRBV19; CDR3aa: CASRLDGQNKDGYTF
v_gene: TRBV5-1; CDR3aa: CASSLAGRGGYTF
v_gene: TRBV6-5; CDR3aa: CASRRGYTQYF
v_gene: TRBV30; CDR3aa: CAWSVLDSYEQYF
v_gene: TRBV7-2; CDR3aa: CASSYRTDPNTEAFF
v_gene: TRBV18; CDR3aa: CASSPLGGGHEQYF
v_gene: TRBV28; CDR3aa: CASSPLDRAATEAFF
v_gene: TRBV9; CDR3aa: CASSPRTGATNTGELFF
v_gene: TRBV28; CDR3aa: CASITASEAFF
v_gene: TRBV19; CDR3aa: CASSIDRSGSSHEQFF
v_gene: TRBV28; CDR3aa: CASSPRQLYGYTF
v_gene: TRBV28; CDR3aa: CASSLSGGPYEQYF
v_gene: TRBV7-7; CDR3aa: CASSPQGLAGDEQFF